The present T cell receptor beta chain was sequenced within a study of glioma-infiltrating T cells after dendritic cell vaccination. Findings of the study overall: Higher TCR clonality did not directly relate to longer survival.

Amplification used 60 V beta primers and 13 J beta primers. Sequencing used immunoSEQ multiplex PCR; TCRdb keeps in-frame clones, though not all of them. Of roughly 62,000 clones listed, about 80% were seen once; the top ten hold 15% to 19%. Trimming removed 8 bases from V and 5 bases from J, with 22 bases in between. Germline V CDR1 and CDR2: MGHRA, YSYEKL. The CDR3 spans 16 residues. The time point here: after dendritic cell vaccination, including at tumor progression/relapse. PBMC sampling occurred before vaccination, two weeks after the third dose, and at progression. Note on this clone: Its antigen is unidentified.

The V gene is TRBV4-1, the J gene TRBJ2-1; D is perhaps TRBD2 (6 bases). The TCR comes from a human donor with glioblastoma. The source was blood, collected after dendritic cell vaccination. The CDR3 region is CASLPSGGGGDNEQFF. For the CDR3, the DNA is TGCGCCAGCCTCCCATCAGGAGGAGGCGGGGACAATGAGCAGTTCTTC.